This T cell receptor (beta chain) was identified during a study of CD8 T cells in ankylosing spondylitis. Study results and caveats: Within ankylosing spondylitis blood, a TCR beta motif made up of seven or eight highly homologous variants appeared to be characteristic. Peripheral blood samples showed relatively rare disease-linked clones, and these clones were CD8+.

A remark on this clonotype: Antigen unknown.

TCRdb called the 5' RACE reads again in MiXCR, with one record for every CDR3 protein. The sample carries over 400,000 distinct CDR3 sequences, roughly a quarter recorded once. Losses at the gene ends were 1 base for V and 1 base for J; bases not matched to a gene: 17. Germline V gene sequence: CDR1 SGHRS, CDR2 YFSETQ. The CDR3 extends over 21 amino acids. The chain employs TRBV5-1 and TRBJ2-6, with TRBD1 matching over 7 bases. Sample: blood, either unsorted or a sorted T cell fraction (not recorded which). The TCR originated in a male donor with ankylosing spondylitis. The CDR3 spells CASSLLTGRTGTSSGANVLTF. The CDR3 bases are TGCGCCAGCAGCTTGCTAACCGGAAGGACAGGAACCAGTTCTGGGGCCAACGTCCTGACTTTC.